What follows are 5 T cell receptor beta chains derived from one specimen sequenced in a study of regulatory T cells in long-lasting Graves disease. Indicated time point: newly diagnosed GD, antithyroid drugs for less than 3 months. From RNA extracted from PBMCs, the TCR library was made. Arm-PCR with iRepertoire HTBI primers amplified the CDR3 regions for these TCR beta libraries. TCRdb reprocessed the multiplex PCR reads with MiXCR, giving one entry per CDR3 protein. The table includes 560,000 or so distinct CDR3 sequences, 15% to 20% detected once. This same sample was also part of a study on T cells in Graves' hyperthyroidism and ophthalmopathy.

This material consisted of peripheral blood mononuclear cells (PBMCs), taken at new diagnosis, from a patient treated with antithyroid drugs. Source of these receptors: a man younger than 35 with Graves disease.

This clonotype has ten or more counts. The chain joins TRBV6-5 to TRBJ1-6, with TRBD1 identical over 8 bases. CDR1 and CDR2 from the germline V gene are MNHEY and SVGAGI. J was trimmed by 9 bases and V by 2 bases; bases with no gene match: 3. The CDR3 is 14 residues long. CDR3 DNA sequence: TGTGCCAGCAGTTACACAGGGGGTAGTTCACCCCTCCACTTT. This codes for CASSYTGGSSPLHF.

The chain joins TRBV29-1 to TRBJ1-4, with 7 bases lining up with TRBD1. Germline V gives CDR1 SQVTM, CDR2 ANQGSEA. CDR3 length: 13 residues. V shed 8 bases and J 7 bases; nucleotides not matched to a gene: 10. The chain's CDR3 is CSTSRGLGEKLFF. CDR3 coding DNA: TGCAGCACCTCAAGGGGGCTGGGTGAAAAACTGTTTTTT. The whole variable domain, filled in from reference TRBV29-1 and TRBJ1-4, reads SAVISQKPSRDICQRGTSLTIQCQVDSQVTMMFWYRQQPGQSLTLIATANQGSEATYESGFVIDKFPISRPNLTFSTLTVSNMSPEDSSIYLCSTSRGLGEKLFFGSGTQLSVL.

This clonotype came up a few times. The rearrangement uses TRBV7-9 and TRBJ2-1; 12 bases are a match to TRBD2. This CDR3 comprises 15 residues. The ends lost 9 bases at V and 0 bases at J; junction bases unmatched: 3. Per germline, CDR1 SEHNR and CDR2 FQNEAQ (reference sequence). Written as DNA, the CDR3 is TGTGCCAGTACTAGCGGGAGGAGCTCCTACAATGAGCAGTTCTTC. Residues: CASTSGRSSYNEQFF. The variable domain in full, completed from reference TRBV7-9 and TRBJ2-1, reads DTGVSQNPRHKITKRGQNVTFRCDPISEHNRLYWYRQTLGQGPEFLTYFQNEAQLEKSRLLSDRFSAERPKGSFSTLEIQRTEQGDSAMYLCASTSGRSSYNEQFFGPGTRLTVL.

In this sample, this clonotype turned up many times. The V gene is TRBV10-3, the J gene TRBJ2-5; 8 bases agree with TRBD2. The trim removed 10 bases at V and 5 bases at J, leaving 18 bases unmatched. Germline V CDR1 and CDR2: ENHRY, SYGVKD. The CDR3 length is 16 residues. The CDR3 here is CATSGPTGGPGETQYF. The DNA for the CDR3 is TGTGCCACGAGTGGTCCCACGGGAGGGCCGGGGGAGACCCAGTACTTC.

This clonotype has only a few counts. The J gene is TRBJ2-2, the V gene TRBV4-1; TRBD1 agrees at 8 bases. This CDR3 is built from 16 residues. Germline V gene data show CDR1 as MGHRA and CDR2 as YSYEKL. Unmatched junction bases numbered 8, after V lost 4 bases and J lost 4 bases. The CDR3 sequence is CASSRPDRAVTGELFF. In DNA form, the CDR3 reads TGCGCCAGCAGCCGGCCGGACAGGGCGGTCACCGGGGAGCTGTTTTTT.